This T cell receptor beta chain came from a study of radiation and T cells in renal cell carcinoma. The CDR3 contains 14 residues. Per the germline V gene, CDR1 is MDHEN and CDR2 is SYDVKM. V lost 3 bases and J 6 bases, leaving 9 bases between the germline ends. Time point described: blood 2 weeks post-SBRT. Sample treatment: 15 Gy SBRT to primary tumor, nephrectomy 4 weeks later. Clear cell pathology was present in this patient's renal cell carcinoma. Some clones are missing from TCRdb's copy, which holds only in-frame ones; the method was immunoSEQ multiplex PCR. The table has roughly 120,000 clones, approximately 75% seen once.

This sample comprised blood, obtained from a patient whose treatment included radiotherapy and nephrectomy. This TCR derives from a woman aged 55 to 70 with renal cell carcinoma. The chain has TRBV28 and TRBJ1-6; possible D gene TRBD1, 6 bases. The CDR3 nucleotides are TGTGCCAGCAGTTTTACACAGGGTAATTCACCCCTCCACTTT. This sequence encodes CASSFTQGNSPLHF.